Listed below are T cell receptor beta chains from one sample, sequenced in a study of OX40 agonist ivuxolimab in advanced cancers. Only in-frame clones appear in the TCRdb table, and some are missing; sequencing was by immunoSEQ multiplex PCR. This sample has about 35,000 clones, with roughly 84% found just once. The specimen was CD4+ or CD8+ T cells sorted from blood, collected in a trial of the OX40 agonist ivuxolimab. These receptors all come from an adult with an advanced solid tumor such as melanoma, head and neck, liver or kidney cancer. Both conserved end residues are part of each CDR3. A D gene is named only where the DNA matches it firmly. Clone size is stated in some rows and not others, as once, few, many or a class when expanded.

J	D	size	V	CDR3	DNA
TRBJ1-5	NA	NA	TRBV28	CASSPITGGNQPQHF	TGTGCCAGCAGTCCGATAACAGGCGGGAATCAGCCCCAGCATTTT
TRBJ1-5	NA	NA	TRBV2	CASRNYKGNQPQHF	TGTGCCAGCAGGAATTATAAGGGCAATCAGCCCCAGCATTTT
TRBJ2-2	TRBD1	NA	TRBV29-1	CSVEEGGRGQGGELFF	TGCAGCGTTGAAGAGGGCGGCAGGGGGCAGGGCGGGGAGCTGTTTTTT
TRBJ2-2	NA	NA	TRBV6-5	CASSYDTGELFF	TGTGCCAGCAGTTACGACACCGGGGAGCTGTTTTTT
TRBJ2-5	NA	NA	TRBV7-2	CASSPGVTQYF	TGTGCCAGCAGCCCCGGCGTGACCCAGTACTTC
TRBJ2-5	NA	NA	TRBV28	CASSTSGVEETQYF	TGTGCCAGCAGTACCTCAGGGGTAGAAGAGACCCAGTACTTC
TRBJ1-2	NA	NA	TRBV6-5	CASSYSGGASFYGYTF	TGTGCCAGCAGTTACTCGGGGGGGGCTAGTTTCTATGGCTACACCTTC
TRBJ1-1	TRBD1	NA	TRBV10-3	CAARDRGMNTEAFF	TGTGCCGCCAGGGACAGGGGAATGAACACTGAAGCTTTCTTT
TRBJ2-5	TRBD2	NA	TRBV4-1	CASSQDASGGRETQYF	TGCGCCAGCAGCCAAGATGCTAGCGGGGGGAGGGAGACCCAGTACTTC
TRBJ2-1	NA	medium-sized	TRBV5-4	CASSLTGSYNEQFF	TGTGCCAGCAGCTTGACGGGCTCCTACAATGAGCAGTTCTTC
TRBJ2-5	NA	NA	TRBV25-1	CASSGTVRETQYF	TGTGCCAGCAGTGGGACAGTCCGGGAGACCCAGTACTTC
TRBJ1-1	NA	once	TRBV18	CASSPTNVNTEAFF	TGTGCCAGCTCACCAACGAACGTGAACACTGAAGCTTTCTTT
TRBJ2-7	NA	NA	TRBV11-1	CASSLAPRQFEQYF	TGTGCCAGCAGCTTAGCGCCAAGGCAGTTCGAGCAGTACTTC
TRBJ2-1	NA	NA	TRBV9	CASSLHPGDEQFF	TGTGCCAGCAGCCTCCATCCTGGGGATGAGCAGTTCTTC
TRBJ1-5	TRBD1	few	TRBV15	CATSRDRGQPQHF	TGTGCCACCAGCAGGGACAGGGGTCAGCCCCAGCATTTT
TRBJ2-7	TRBD1	NA	TRBV5-4	CASSLGQGAYEQYF	TGTGCCAGCAGCTTGGGTCAGGGGGCCTACGAGCAGTACTTC
TRBJ2-5	TRBD2	NA	TRBV9	CASSVQGGETQYF	TGTGCCAGCAGCGTACAGGGAGGGGAGACCCAGTACTTC
TRBJ2-1	TRBD2	NA	TRBV5-4	CASSLAAGEANEQFF	TGTGCCAGCAGCTTGGCGGCGGGGGAAGCCAATGAGCAGTTCTTC
TRBJ2-1	NA	NA	TRBV29-1	CSVVGQGIRNEQFF	TGCAGCGTTGTAGGTCAGGGTATTAGAAATGAGCAGTTCTTC